The clone carrying this TCR beta chain was detected ten times or more. No antigen is known for it. This sample was taken from a study of T cells in Graves' hyperthyroidism and ophthalmopathy. General study results and limits: Appearing also in blood were most of the thyroid clonotypes expanded above 0.001. A model using 13 V-J features told ophthalmopathy apart from stable hyperthyroidism.

The TCR beta CDR3 regions underwent amplification using RNA transcripts as the source. A first-round RT-PCR of the TCR CDR3 used the HTBI primer set. Each CDR3 protein is one row after TCRdb ran MiXCR on the multiplex PCR reads. The repertoire consists of some 360,000 distinct CDR3 sequences, with over 15% occurring once and the leading ten covering around 15%. Germline trimming cut 0 bases from V and 3 bases from J; bases unmatched to any gene: 4. CDR3 length: 16 residues. The germline V gene encodes CDR1 KGHSH and CDR2 LQKENI. V and J are TRBV18 and TRBJ2-2, with 7 bases fitting TRBD1. The sequenced material came from blood. This clonotype was sampled from a woman in her 40s with Graves' ophthalmopathy. CDR3 residues: CASSPPEGGDTGELFF. CDR3 sequence (DNA): TGTGCCAGCTCACCACCGGAAGGGGGCGACACCGGGGAGCTGTTTTTT.